This note documents a single T cell receptor beta chain sequence. What antigen it recognizes has not been identified. The input lacks base qualities; no much larger clone sits a single base away. This sample was included in a study of somatic mutations in cytotoxic T cells in rheumatoid arthritis (dated by TCRdb to about 2017). In the study overall: Right after diagnosis and prior to the start of any treatment, 30 ml EDTA of peripheral blood was drawn from patients. A FACSAria II or Sony SH800 was used to flow-sort some V beta antibody-stained T-cell populations at nearly 100% purity, and TCRB sequencing was also done on sorted V beta1+ cells. To characterize clonality, the study used TCRB deep sequencing while asking whether somatic mutations are carried by expanded CD8+ T-cell clones in newly diagnosed, untreated rheumatoid arthritis. A total of 60 to 80 rheumatoid arthritis patients and 15 to 25 healthy controls underwent TCRB deep sequencing. Patients and controls did not essentially differ in median age, which was nearly identical between the groups. Here is what the overall study found, with its caveats: The antigen targets of the expanded CD8+ clones were unknown, and absence from virus-specific databases did not rule out viral specificity. The slight underrepresentation of TRBV07 in patients was not corrected for multiple comparisons. Healthy controls showed no age-related increase in CD8+ clonality, whereas patients did (Spearman r ~ 0.49). In about an eighth of the roughly 60 patients, more than 20% of CD8+ cells belonged to the largest CD8+ clone, while several identical CD8+ TCRB sequences were shared between blood and synovial fluid. CD8+ T-cell clonality did not differ significantly between rheumatoid arthritis patients and age-matched healthy controls.

Sequencing of TCRB CDR3 was done on genomic DNA with the immunoSEQ assay. The source study handled its data this way. Published virus-specific TCRB sequences were compared with patient CD8+ clones larger than 1%, and only a few matches were found. Analyses were restricted to productive TCRB rearrangements. A clone was defined by a unique TCRB CDR3 sequence, and clonality was computed as a productive clonality index based on Shannon entropy. Repertoire overlap between two samples was calculated from the template counts of each clone relative to total templates per sample. A correlation with a Spearman r of 0.6 to 0.65 was found between V-gene usage by flow cytometry and V-gene usage by TCRB sequencing. The table was pulled from immuneACCESS by TCRdb, which kept in-frame rearrangements only. Such tables lose some clones; where checked, under half of the loss comes from unresolved V genes, and the rest has no known cause. The V and J calls and clone size are taken from that table; D and trimming were inferred from the DNA. The sample includes about 4,300 clones, with 80% observed a single time. The biggest ten clones account for over 25% of the sample.

Trimming removed 3 bases from V and 13 bases from J, leaving 11 bases between the germline ends. The CDR3 runs 10 amino acids, cysteine and phenylalanine included. CDR3 DNA is the only sequence kept; it has 30 bases, read in frame from the first base. Looking up the germline V gene (reference sequence) yields CDR1 DFQATT and CDR2 SNEGSKA. Positive magnetic bead selection on an AutoMACS was used to isolate CD4+ and CD8+ cells, with flow cytometry used to check purity. Clonal expansions were first screened by flow cytometry with a TCR V beta antibody panel, then characterized by TCRB deep sequencing of sorted CD8+ fractions. Peripheral blood mononuclear cells were isolated by Ficoll-Paque PLUS density gradient separation. Using Nucleospin Tissue or Tissue XS kits, DNA was extracted from CD4-enriched, CD8-enriched or PBMC samples, with quantification by a Qubit 2.0 fluorometer.

The chain couples TRBV20-1 to TRBJ2-3, with the D gene uncertain. The clonotype originates from a woman aged 60-70 years with rheumatoid arthritis. Source material: CD8+ T cells sorted from blood. The DNA is as follows: TGCAGTGCTAGGCCCTCAGTCGAGTATTTT. Its protein product is CSARPSVEYF.